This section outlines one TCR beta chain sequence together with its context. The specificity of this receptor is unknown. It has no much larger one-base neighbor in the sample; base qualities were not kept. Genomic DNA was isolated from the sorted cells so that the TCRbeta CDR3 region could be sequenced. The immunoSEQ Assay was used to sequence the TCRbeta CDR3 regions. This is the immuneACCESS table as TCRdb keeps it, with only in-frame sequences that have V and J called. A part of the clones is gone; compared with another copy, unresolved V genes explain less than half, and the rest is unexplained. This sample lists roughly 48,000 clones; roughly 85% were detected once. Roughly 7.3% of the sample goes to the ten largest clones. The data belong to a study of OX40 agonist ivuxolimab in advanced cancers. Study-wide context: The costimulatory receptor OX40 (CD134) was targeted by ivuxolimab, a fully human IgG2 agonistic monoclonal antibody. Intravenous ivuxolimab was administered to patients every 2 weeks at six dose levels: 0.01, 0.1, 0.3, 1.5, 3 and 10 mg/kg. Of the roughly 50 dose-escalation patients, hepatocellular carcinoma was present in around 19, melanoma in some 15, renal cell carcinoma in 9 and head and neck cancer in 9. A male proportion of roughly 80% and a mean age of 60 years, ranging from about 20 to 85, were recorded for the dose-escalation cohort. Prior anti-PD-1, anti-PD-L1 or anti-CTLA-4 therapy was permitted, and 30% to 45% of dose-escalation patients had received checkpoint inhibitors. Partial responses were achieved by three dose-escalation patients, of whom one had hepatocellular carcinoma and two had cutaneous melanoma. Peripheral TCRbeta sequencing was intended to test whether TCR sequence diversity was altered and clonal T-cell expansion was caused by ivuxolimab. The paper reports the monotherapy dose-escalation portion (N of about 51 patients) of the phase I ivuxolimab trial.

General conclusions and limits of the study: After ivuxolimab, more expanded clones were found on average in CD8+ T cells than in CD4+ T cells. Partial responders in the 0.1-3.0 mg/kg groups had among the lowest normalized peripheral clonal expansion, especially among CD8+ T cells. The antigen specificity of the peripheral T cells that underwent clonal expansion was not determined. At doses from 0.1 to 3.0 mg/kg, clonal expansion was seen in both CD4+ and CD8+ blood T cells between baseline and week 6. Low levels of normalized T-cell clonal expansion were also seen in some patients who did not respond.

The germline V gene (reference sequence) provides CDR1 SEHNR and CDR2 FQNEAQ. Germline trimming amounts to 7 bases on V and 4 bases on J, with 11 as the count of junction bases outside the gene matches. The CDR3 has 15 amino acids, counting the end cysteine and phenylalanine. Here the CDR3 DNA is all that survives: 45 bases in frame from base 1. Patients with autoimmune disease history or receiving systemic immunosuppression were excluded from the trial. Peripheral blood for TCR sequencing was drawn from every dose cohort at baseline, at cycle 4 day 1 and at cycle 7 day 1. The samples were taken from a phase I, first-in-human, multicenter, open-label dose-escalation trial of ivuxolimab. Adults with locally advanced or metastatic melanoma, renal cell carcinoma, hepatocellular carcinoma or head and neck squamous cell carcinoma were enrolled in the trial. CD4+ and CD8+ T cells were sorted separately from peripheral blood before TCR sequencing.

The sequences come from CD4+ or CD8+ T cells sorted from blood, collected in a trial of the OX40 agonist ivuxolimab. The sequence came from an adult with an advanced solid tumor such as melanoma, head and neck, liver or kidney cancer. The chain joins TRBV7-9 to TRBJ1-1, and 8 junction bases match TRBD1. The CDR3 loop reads CASKEQGAPVTEAFF. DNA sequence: TGTGCCAGCAAGGAGCAGGGGGCGCCTGTCACTGAAGCTTTCTTT.